This T cell receptor (beta chain) was identified in a study of Ad26.COV2.S vaccination and SARS-CoV-2 variants. Overall study: Participant was drawn from the COV1001 Ad26.COV2.S trial arm. Intramuscularly, Ad26.COV2.S was given either once or twice, 56 days apart. Whole-study results and caveats: From the TCR breadth and depth analyses, total T cell responses may have been underestimated.

To note about this clone: Its specificity is unknown.

Treatment noted: 15 to 20 received Ad26.COV2.S at low or high dose, single or two shots; about 5 received placebo; per-sample allocation not given. Specimen acquisition occurred on day 63 following the initial vaccine or placebo injection. This CDR3 has 11 amino acids. V was pared by 7 bases and J by 1 base, with 7 bases between. Germline assignment: CDR1 SQVTM and CDR2 ANQGSEA. Libraries were prepared by immunoSEQ multiplex PCR; TCRdb keeps only in-frame clonotypes and omits some of them. Seen here are fewer than 900,000 clones, around 89% observed once, and the top ten hold approximately 1.5%. This receptor was identified in a person between 18 and 59 years old who received the Ad26.COV2.S COVID-19 vaccine or a placebo. This sequence joins TRBV29-1 and TRBJ1-1; D not certain. Sequencing used peripheral blood, obtained in a trial of Ad26.COV2.S vaccine versus placebo. CDR3 sequence: CSGNRNTEAFF. For the CDR3, the DNA is TGCAGCGGGAACAGGAACACTGAAGCTTTCTTT.